These 29 T cell receptor beta chains were all obtained from the same sample, sequenced in a study of shared clonotypes between healthy human individuals. This table comes from immunoSEQ multiplex PCR, and its TCRdb copy is limited to in-frame clones, with some not included. Among over a million clones listed, about 75% were seen once. The sequencing sample was made of memory CD4+ T cells sorted from blood. Indicated subset: CD45RA-negative fraction. These receptors were obtained from a man in his late teens or twenties in good health.

The chain uses TRBV16 and TRBJ1-1; D ambiguous. The V end lost 0 bases, the J end lost 6 bases, and 8 bases lay between the germline ends. In germline, CDR1 is KGHSY, CDR2 FQNENV. The CDR3 length is 13 residues. CDR3 loop: CASSQSNGAEAFF. The CDR3 bases are TGTGCCAGCAGCCAATCTAACGGTGCTGAAGCTTTCTTT.

The chain joins TRBV10-3 to TRBJ2-1; D is uncertain. This CDR3 is 13 amino acids long. The V gene's germline CDR1 is ENHRY and CDR2 SYGVKD. The V end lost 6 bases, the J end lost 7 bases, and 13 bases lay between the germline ends. In DNA form, the CDR3 reads TGTGCCATCAGGCGCCCTCTAGAAAATGAGCAGTTCTTC. It codes for CAIRRPLENEQFF.

This chain connects TRBV19 to TRBJ2-2; D is perhaps TRBD1 (6 bases). Trimming pared 3 bases from V and 5 bases from J, leaving 13 bases between. From germline, CDR1 is LNHDA and CDR2 SQIVND (reference sequence). CDR3 length: 15 residues. The CDR3 region is CASSIGTFLTGELFF. The CDR3, as DNA: TGTGCCAGTAGTATCGGGACATTTTTGACCGGGGAGCTGTTTTTT.

The chain couples TRBV7-2 to TRBJ1-1; D possibly corresponds to TRBD1 (5 bases). CDR1 is SGHTA and CDR2 is FQGNSA in the germline V gene. Trimming stripped 6 bases from V and 3 bases from J, with 14 bases between. This CDR3 comprises 14 residues. The CDR3 DNA reads TGTGCCAGCAGAGCCGGTGGGGGGTACACTGAAGCTTTCTTT. This sequence encodes CASRAGGGYTEAFF.

Details on this clone: A much more abundant neighbour one base away suggests this may be a read error. This chain uses TRBV5-4 with TRBJ1-5, with D possibly being TRBD1 (6 bases). CDR1 and CDR2 from the germline V gene are SGHNT and YYREEE (reference sequence). V was trimmed by 0 bases and J by 1 base, leaving 8 bases between them. The CDR3 contains 15 residues. The CDR3 loop reads CASSLGGASNQPQHF. In DNA, the CDR3 is TGTGCCAGCAGCTTGGGGGGGGCGAGCAATCAGCCCCAGCATTTT. The full variable domain, completed using reference TRBV5-4 and TRBJ1-5, is ETGVTQSPTHLIKTRGQQVTLRCSSQSGHNTVSWYQQALGQGPQFIFQYYREEENGRGNFPPRFSGLQFPNYSSELNVNALELDDSALYLCASSLGGASNQPQHFGDGTRLSIL.

This clone has just a few counts. The same CDR3 also results from other DNA sequences found in this sample. The genes are TRBV2 and TRBJ1-1; D is perhaps TRBD1 (5 bases). The length of the CDR3 is 14 residues. V was clipped by 8 bases and J by 1 base, with 14 bases between them. CDR1 is SNHLY, CDR2 FYNNEI, per germline. This CDR3 is CASSAGLGNTEAFF. CDR3 nucleotide sequence: TGTGCCAGCTCTGCGGGGCTCGGGAACACTGAAGCTTTCTTT.

Concerning this clone itself: Additional DNA sequences in this sample encode the identical CDR3. The chain uses TRBV7-6 and TRBJ2-1; TRBD2 agrees at 14 bases. Unmatched junction bases numbered 2, after V lost 2 bases and J lost 5 bases. Germline loops: CDR1 SGHVS, CDR2 FNYEAQ. CDR3 size: 16 residues. The CDR3 protein is CASSLSGLAGDNEQFF. CDR3 DNA: TGTGCCAGCAGCTTATCGGGACTAGCGGGGGACAATGAGCAGTTCTTC.

This clone was counted between two and nine times. The genes are TRBV5-8 and TRBJ1-1, with D maybe TRBD1 (5 bases). This CDR3 has 12 residues. The germline gives CDR1 SGHTS, CDR2 YDEGEE. V dropped 0 bases and J dropped 8 bases, with 8 bases sitting between them. The CDR3 nucleotides read TGTGCCAGCAGCTTGGTCAGGGTCGAAGCTTTCTTT. Its protein product is CASSLVRVEAFF.

V usage is TRBV7-2 and J usage is TRBJ1-1; no clear D. V was cut by 1 base and J by 4 bases, with 13 bases left in between. Germline V gene lookup returns CDR1 SGHTA and CDR2 FQGNSA. CDR3 length: 15 amino acids. CDR3 nucleotides: TGTGCCAGCAGCTTAGGGGGTTGGGCTCCCACTGAAGCTTTCTTT. It is translated as CASSLGGWAPTEAFF.

This sequence joins TRBV7-9 and TRBJ2-3, with TRBD2 matching over 9 bases. Per germline, CDR1 SEHNR and CDR2 FQNEAQ (reference sequence). CDR3 size: 15 residues. With 7 bases clipped from V and 1 base from J, the junction kept 6 bases outside the gene matches. Here the CDR3 reads CASTIAGAGTDTQYF. CDR3 DNA sequence: TGTGCCAGCACGATAGCGGGGGCCGGCACAGATACGCAGTATTTT.

This clone came up many times. The chain carries TRBV4-1 and TRBJ2-1; D remains unclear. V lost 1 base and J lost 2, with 15 bases in between. Germline V gene lookup returns CDR1 MGHRA and CDR2 YSYEKL. The CDR3 consists of 17 residues. CDR3 amino acids: CASSQVDLGFTYNEQFF. In nucleotides, the CDR3 is TGCGCCAGCAGCCAAGTGGATTTGGGGTTCACCTACAATGAGCAGTTCTTC.

As regards this clone: At the DNA level, this CDR3 is encoded by other sequences in the same sample as well. V usage is TRBV18 and J usage is TRBJ1-1; D not resolved. Germline V CDR1 and CDR2: KGHSH, LQKENI. The CDR3 runs 13 residues. V was pared by 2 bases and J by 2 bases, with 6 bases between. CDR3 DNA: TGTGCCAGCTCACCAGAAAGAAACACTGAAGCTTTCTTT. This codes for CASSPERNTEAFF.

The chain employs TRBV4-1 and TRBJ2-3; 7 bases are a match to TRBD2. Germline V CDR1 and CDR2: MGHRA, YSYEKL. J gave up 3 bases and V 3 bases, and 12 bases lay outside the gene matches. There are 17 residues in the CDR3. The chain's CDR3 is CASSHPGWAGETDTQYF. The CDR3 nucleotides are TGCGCCAGCAGCCATCCAGGATGGGCGGGAGAAACAGATACGCAGTATTTT.

The chain links TRBV4-1 to TRBJ2-7; D is ambiguous. The germline gives CDR1 MGHRA, CDR2 YSYEKL. The V end was cut by 1 base, the J end by 2 bases, with 6 bases between. This CDR3 comprises 13 residues. The CDR3 is CASSQGKPYEQYF. The CDR3, as DNA: TGCGCCAGCAGCCAAGGGAAGCCCTACGAGCAGTACTTC.

This clone was seen a handful of times. The V call is TRBV4-2, the J call TRBJ1-1; D gene unclear. The germline gives CDR1 LGHNA, CDR2 YNFKEQ. The ends were cut back, 8 bases at V and 1 base at J, with 11 bases in the middle. This CDR3 is built from 13 residues. The CDR3 bases are TGTGCCAGCCATAATGATAAGAACACTGAAGCTTTCTTT. Its translation is CASHNDKNTEAFF.

The J gene is TRBJ2-5, the V gene TRBV18; the D is unclear. Trimming stripped 0 bases from V and 4 bases from J, with 6 bases between. CDR3 size: 13 residues. CDR1 KGHSH and CDR2 LQKENI come from the germline V gene. Written as DNA, the CDR3 is TGTGCCAGCTCACCACCGATGGGAGAGACCCAGTACTTC. Residues: CASSPPMGETQYF. The full variable domain, rest sourced from reference TRBV18 and TRBJ2-5, is NAGVMQNPRHLVRRRGQEARLRCSPMKGHSHVYWYRQLPEEGLKFMVYLQKENIIDESGMPKERFSAEFPKEGPSILRIQQVVRGDSAAYFCASSPPMGETQYFGPGTRLLVL.

The chain uses TRBV6-5 and TRBJ2-1; D unclear. From germline, CDR1 is MNHEY and CDR2 SVGAGI. The germline V and J ends were trimmed by 4 bases and 10 bases, with 14 bases remaining between them. CDR3 size: 13 residues. CDR3 coding DNA: TGTGCCAGCAGTTTTGGACCTCACTTCGAGCAGTTCTTC. It is translated as CASSFGPHFEQFF.

The table lists this clone with a few counts. The chain combines TRBV19 with TRBJ2-1, with D unresolved. Trimming shortened V by 5 bases and J by 8 bases, and 10 bases separated the two germline ends. Germline CDR1 is LNHDA and CDR2 is SQIVND (reference sequence). This CDR3 contains 12 residues. The DNA for the CDR3 is TGTGCCAGTAGTGCCCACAACTATGAGCAGTTCTTC. Its protein product is CASSAHNYEQFF.

The gene calls are TRBV28 and TRBJ1-1; D is unclear. The CDR3 covers 14 residues. Trimming stripped 6 bases from V and 2 bases from J, with 13 bases between. Germline CDR1 MDHEN, CDR2 SYDVKM. CDR3 region: CASRKPQTNTEAFF. The CDR3 coding sequence is TGTGCCAGCAGGAAGCCACAGACTAACACTGAAGCTTTCTTT. Variable domain in full (rest from reference TRBV28 and TRBJ1-1): DVKVTQSSRYLVKRTGEKVFLECVQDMDHENMFWYRQDPGLGLRLIYFSYDVKMKEKGDIPEGYSVSREKKERFSLILESASTNQTSMYLCASRKPQTNTEAFFGQGTRLTVV.

This rearrangement joins TRBV25-1 to TRBJ2-7; D is perhaps TRBD1 (5 bases). The germline V gene encodes CDR1 MGHDK and CDR2 SYGVNS. This CDR3 region has 11 residues. Trimming removed 10 bases at V and 3 bases at J, with 10 bases between. CDR3 bases: TGTGCCACTCAGGGTTTCTACGAGCAGTACTTC. It specifies CATQGFYEQYF.

With regard to this clone: Other DNA sequences in the sample encode the same CDR3. The chain joins TRBV2 to TRBJ2-6, with 7 bases identical to TRBD2. Unmatched junction bases numbered 7, after V lost 4 bases and J lost 4 bases. The CDR3 has 16 residues. Germline-derived CDR1 and CDR2 are SNHLY and FYNNEI. The CDR3 DNA reads TGTGCCAGCAGTGGCTCGGGGGGAGCAGGGGCCAACGTCCTGACTTTC. The encoded protein is CASSGSGGAGANVLTF. The whole variable domain, filled in from reference TRBV2 and TRBJ2-6, reads EPEVTQTPSHQVTQMGQEVILRCVPISNHLYFYWYRQILGQKVEFLVSFYNNEISEKSEIFDDQFSVERPDGSNFTLKIRSTKLEDSAMYFCASSGSGGAGANVLTFGAGSRLTVL.

Notes on this clone: The same CDR3 is also encoded by other DNA sequences in this sample. This chain uses TRBV2 with TRBJ1-1; maybe TRBD1 (5 bases). CDR1 and CDR2 (germline): SNHLY, FYNNEI. The CDR3 sequence is 13 residues long. Trimming took 4 bases from V and 0 from J, leaving 6 bases between them. CDR3 DNA: TGTGCCAGCAGTGGACAGTTGAACACTGAAGCTTTCTTT. Translation gives CASSGQLNTEAFF. The full variable domain, in which reference TRBV2 and TRBJ1-1 provide the parts outside the CDR3, is EPEVTQTPSHQVTQMGQEVILRCVPISNHLYFYWYRQILGQKVEFLVSFYNNEISEKSEIFDDQFSVERPDGSNFTLKIRSTKLEDSAMYFCASSGQLNTEAFFGQGTRLTVV.

This clone occurred a few times. The identical CDR3 is also encoded by other nucleotide sequences in the sample. The chain recombines TRBV2 with TRBJ2-5, with D hard to call. The CDR3 has 11 amino acids. V was cut by 5 bases and J by 2 bases, with 3 bases left in between. Germline loops: CDR1 SNHLY, CDR2 FYNNEI. The CDR3 protein is CASSQQETQYF. For the CDR3, the DNA is TGTGCCAGCAGTCAACAAGAGACCCAGTACTTC.

This clone was seen a handful of times. The same CDR3 is also encoded by other DNA sequences in this sample. In nucleotides, the CDR3 is TGTGCCAGCTCACCACCGGGACGGGGATCCTACGAGCAGTACTTC. Translating it yields CASSPPGRGSYEQYF. The chain is built from TRBV18 and TRBJ2-7; TRBD1 or TRBD2 may be the D gene (5 bases each). The germline V and J ends were trimmed by 0 bases and 1 base, with 10 bases remaining between them. Germline V gene sequence: CDR1 KGHSH, CDR2 LQKENI. This CDR3 is 15 amino acids long.

The V and J genes are TRBV6-5 and TRBJ1-2, with D possibly being TRBD1 (5 bases). Trimming took 7 bases from V and 4 from J, leaving 19 bases between them. The CDR3 consists of 15 residues. Germline V gives CDR1 MNHEY, CDR2 SVGAGI. The CDR3 nucleotides read TGTGCCAGCACCAAGCCCGGGGACTCGATCTATGGCTACACCTTC. It encodes CASTKPGDSIYGYTF.

J is TRBJ2-7 and V is TRBV20-1; D gene unclear. V lost 7 bases and J lost 4, with 8 bases in between. CDR1 and CDR2 from the germline V gene are DFQATT and SNEGSKA (reference sequence). This CDR3 has 10 residues. The CDR3 DNA reads as TGCAGTGTGGGCGAGTACGAGCAGTACTTC. This translates into CSVGEYEQYF.

The chain is built from TRBV6-6 and TRBJ2-7, with a tentative D call TRBD1 (6 bases). Germline V lookup: CDR1 MNHNY, CDR2 SVGAGI (reference sequence). This CDR3 is 13 amino acids long. Between the trimmed V and J ends, which lost 6 bases and 2 bases, there was a span of 11 bases. The CDR3 protein is CASSAGTPYEQYF. The CDR3 DNA sequence: TGTGCCAGCAGCGCTGGGACACCCTACGAGCAGTACTTC.

The rearrangement links TRBV6-6 to TRBJ1-6; D is unresolved. Germline V gene lookup returns CDR1 MNHNY and CDR2 SVGAGI (reference sequence). Trimming took off 6 bases at V and 5 bases at J, with 11 bases between the two ends. The CDR3 is made up of 14 amino acids. The CDR3 region has the DNA TGTGCCAGCAGGCCGCCTGGGGATAATTCACCCCTCCACTTT. This sequence encodes CASRPPGDNSPLHF.

With respect to this clone: Possible read error: a much larger clone is one base away. The chain carries TRBV5-6 and TRBJ1-1, with 8 bases identical to TRBD1. The CDR3 runs 13 residues. Per the germline V gene, CDR1 is SGHDT and CDR2 is YYEEEE. Unmatched junction bases numbered 4, after V lost 4 bases and J lost 5 bases. CDR3 bases: TGTGCCAGCAGCCGGACAGGGAAGACTGAAGCTTTCTTT. Its translation: CASSRTGKTEAFF. Together with reference TRBV5-6 and TRBJ1-1, the CDR3 gives the full variable domain: DAGVTQSPTHLIKTRGQQVTLRCSPKSGHDTVSWYQQALGQGPQFIFQYYEEEERQRGNFPDRFSGHQFPNYSSELNVNALLLGDSALYLCASSRTGKTEAFFGQGTRLTVV.